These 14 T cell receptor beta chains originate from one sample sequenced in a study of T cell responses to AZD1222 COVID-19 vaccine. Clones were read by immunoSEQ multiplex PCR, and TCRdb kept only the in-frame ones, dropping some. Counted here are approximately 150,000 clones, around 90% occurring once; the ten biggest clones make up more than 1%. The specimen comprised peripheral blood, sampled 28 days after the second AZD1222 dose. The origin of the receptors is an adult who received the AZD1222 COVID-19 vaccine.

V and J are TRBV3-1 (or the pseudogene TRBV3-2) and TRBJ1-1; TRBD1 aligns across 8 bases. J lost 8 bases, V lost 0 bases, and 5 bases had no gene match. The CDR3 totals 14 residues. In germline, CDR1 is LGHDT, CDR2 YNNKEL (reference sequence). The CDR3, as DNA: TGTGCCAGCAGCCAAGATATAAGGGACAGGGAAGCTTTCTTT. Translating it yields CASSQDIRDREAFF.

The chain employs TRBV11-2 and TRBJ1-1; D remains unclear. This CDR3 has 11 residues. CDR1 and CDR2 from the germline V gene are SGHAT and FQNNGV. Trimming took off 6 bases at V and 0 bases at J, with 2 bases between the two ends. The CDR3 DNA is TGTGCCAGCAGGCTGAACACTGAAGCTTTCTTT. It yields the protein CASRLNTEAFF.

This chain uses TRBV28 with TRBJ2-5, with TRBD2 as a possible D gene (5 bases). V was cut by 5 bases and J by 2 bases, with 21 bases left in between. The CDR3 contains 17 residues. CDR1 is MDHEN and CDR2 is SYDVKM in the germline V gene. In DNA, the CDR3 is TGTGCCAGCAGTCCCCGGACTGCCCTCCCATTACAAGAGACCCAGTACTTC. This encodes CASSPRTALPLQETQYF.

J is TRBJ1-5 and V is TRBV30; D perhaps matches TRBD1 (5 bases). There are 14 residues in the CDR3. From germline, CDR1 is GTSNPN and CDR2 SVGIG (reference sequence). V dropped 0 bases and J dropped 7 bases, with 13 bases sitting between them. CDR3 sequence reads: CAWSVDQGKQPQHF. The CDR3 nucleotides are TGTGCCTGGAGTGTAGACCAGGGTAAACAGCCCCAGCATTTT. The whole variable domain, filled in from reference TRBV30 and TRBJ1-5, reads SQTIHQWPATLVQPVGSPLSLECTVEGTSNPNLYWYRQAAGRGLQLLFYSVGIGQISSEVPQNLSASRPQDRQFILSSKKLLLSDSGFYLCAWSVDQGKQPQHFGDGTRLSIL.

The CDR3 reads CASSLSPTEAFF. The DNA for the CDR3 is TGTGCCAGCAGCTTGTCCCCAACTGAAGCTTTCTTT. V gene TRBV5-6 combines with J gene TRBJ1-1; D gene ambiguous. The germline V gene has CDR1 SGHDT and CDR2 YYEEEE. The ends were cut back, 1 base at V and 5 bases at J, with 6 bases in the middle. The CDR3 is 12 amino acids.

The CDR3 DNA reads TGTGCCATCAGTATGGAAGCTAACTATGGCTACACCTTC. Protein: CAISMEANYGYTF. This sequence joins TRBV10-3 and TRBJ1-2; D not resolved. V lost 5 bases and J 0 bases, leaving 7 bases between the germline ends. The CDR3 has 13 residues. CDR1 and CDR2 from the germline V gene are ENHRY and SYGVKD.

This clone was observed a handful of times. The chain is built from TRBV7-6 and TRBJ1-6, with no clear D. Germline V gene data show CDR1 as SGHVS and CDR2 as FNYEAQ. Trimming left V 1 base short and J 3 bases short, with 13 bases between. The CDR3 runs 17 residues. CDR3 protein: CASSLGRQPDYNSPLHF. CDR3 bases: TGTGCCAGCAGCTTAGGTCGGCAGCCTGACTATAATTCACCCCTCCACTTT.

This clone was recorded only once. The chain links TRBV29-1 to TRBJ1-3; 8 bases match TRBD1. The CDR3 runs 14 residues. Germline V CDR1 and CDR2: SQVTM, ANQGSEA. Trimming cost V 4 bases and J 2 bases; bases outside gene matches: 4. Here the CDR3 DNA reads TGCAGCGTTGTGGACAGGGTCCCTGGAAACACCATATATTTT. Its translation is CSVVDRVPGNTIYF.

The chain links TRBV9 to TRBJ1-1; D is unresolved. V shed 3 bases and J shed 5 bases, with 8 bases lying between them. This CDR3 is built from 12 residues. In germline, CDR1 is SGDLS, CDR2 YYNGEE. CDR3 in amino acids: CASSGALTEAFF. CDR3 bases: TGTGCCAGCAGCGGGGCCCTAACTGAAGCTTTCTTT.

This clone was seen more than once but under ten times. In nucleotides, the CDR3 is TGTGCCAGCACTCAAGGGGGGAGAAACACTGAAGCTTTCTTT. This gives the protein CASTQGGRNTEAFF. The chain joins TRBV6-6 to TRBJ1-1, with D possibly being TRBD1 (6 bases). In germline, CDR1 is MNHNY, CDR2 SVGAGI (reference sequence). The CDR3 consists of 14 residues. V lost 7 bases and J lost 2, with 14 bases in between.

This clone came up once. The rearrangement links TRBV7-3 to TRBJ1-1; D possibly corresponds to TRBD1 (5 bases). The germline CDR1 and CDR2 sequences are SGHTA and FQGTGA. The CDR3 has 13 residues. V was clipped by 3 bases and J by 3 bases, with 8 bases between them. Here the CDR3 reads CASSLTEDTEAFF. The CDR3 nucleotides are TGTGCCAGCAGCTTGACAGAGGACACTGAAGCTTTCTTT.

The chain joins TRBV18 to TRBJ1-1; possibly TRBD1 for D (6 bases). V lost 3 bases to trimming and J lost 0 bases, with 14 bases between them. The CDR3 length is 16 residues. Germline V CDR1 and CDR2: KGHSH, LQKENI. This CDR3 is CASSPLQGKVNTEAFF. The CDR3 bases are TGTGCCAGCTCACCCCTACAGGGCAAAGTGAACACTGAAGCTTTCTTT.

The CDR3 coding sequence is TGTGCCAGCAGTTTAAGGGGCGGTGCCTACTACGAGCAGTACTTC. Protein sequence: CASSLRGGAYYEQYF. This chain uses TRBV27 with TRBJ2-7; D is possibly TRBD1 (5 bases). The CDR3 consists of 15 residues. CDR1 MNHEY and CDR2 SMNVEV come from the germline V gene (reference sequence). With 2 bases removed from V and 3 bases from J, the gap between germline ends came to 14 bases.

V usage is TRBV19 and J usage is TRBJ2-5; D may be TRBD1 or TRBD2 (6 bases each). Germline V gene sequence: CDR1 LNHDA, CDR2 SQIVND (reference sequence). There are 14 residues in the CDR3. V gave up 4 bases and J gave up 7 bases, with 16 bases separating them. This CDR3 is CASSTPGGAGTQYF. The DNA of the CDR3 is TGTGCCAGTAGTACCCCCGGGGGCGCCGGGACCCAGTACTTC.